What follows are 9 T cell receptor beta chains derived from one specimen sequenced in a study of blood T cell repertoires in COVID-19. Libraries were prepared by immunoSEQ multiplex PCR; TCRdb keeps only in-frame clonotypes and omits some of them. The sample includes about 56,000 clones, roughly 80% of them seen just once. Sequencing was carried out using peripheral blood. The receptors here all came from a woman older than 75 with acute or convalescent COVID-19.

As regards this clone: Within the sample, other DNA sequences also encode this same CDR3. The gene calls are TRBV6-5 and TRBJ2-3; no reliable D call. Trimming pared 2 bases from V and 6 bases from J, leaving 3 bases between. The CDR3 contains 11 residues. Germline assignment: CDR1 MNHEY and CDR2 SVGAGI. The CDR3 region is CASSYRDTQYF. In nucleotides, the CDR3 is TGTGCCAGCAGTTACCGGGATACGCAGTATTTT.

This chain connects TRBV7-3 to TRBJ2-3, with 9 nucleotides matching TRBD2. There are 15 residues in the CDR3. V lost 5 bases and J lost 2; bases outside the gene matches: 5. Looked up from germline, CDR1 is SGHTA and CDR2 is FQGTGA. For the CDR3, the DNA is TGTGCCAGCAGCCCCGTAGCGGGGGCCACAGATACGCAGTATTTT. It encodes CASSPVAGATDTQYF.

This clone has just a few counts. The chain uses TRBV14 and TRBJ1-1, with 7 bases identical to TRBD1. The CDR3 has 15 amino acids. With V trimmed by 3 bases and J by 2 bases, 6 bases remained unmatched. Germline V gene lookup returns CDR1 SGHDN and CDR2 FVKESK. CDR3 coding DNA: TGTGCCAGCAGCCATGGGACAGACGCAAACACTGAAGCTTTCTTT. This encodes CASSHGTDANTEAFF.

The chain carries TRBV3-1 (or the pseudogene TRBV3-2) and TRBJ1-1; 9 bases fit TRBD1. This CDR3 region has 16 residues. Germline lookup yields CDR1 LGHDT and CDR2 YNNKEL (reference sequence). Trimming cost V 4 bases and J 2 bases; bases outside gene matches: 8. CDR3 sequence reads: CASSPPSTGGNTEAFF. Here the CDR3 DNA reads TGTGCCAGCAGCCCGCCGTCGACAGGGGGAAACACTGAAGCTTTCTTT.

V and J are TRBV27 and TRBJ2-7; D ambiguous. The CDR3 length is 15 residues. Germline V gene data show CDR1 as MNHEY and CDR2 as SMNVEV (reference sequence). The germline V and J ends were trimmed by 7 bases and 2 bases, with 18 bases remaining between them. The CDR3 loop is CASTMQAGIPYEQYF. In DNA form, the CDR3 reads TGTGCCAGCACTATGCAGGCAGGAATTCCCTACGAGCAGTACTTC.

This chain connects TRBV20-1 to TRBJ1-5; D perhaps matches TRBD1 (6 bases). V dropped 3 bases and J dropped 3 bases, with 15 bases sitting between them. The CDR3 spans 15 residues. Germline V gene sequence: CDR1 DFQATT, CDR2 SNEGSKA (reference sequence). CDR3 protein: CSASSRGRPNQPQHF. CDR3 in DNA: TGCAGTGCTAGTTCCAGGGGAAGGCCCAATCAGCCCCAGCATTTT.

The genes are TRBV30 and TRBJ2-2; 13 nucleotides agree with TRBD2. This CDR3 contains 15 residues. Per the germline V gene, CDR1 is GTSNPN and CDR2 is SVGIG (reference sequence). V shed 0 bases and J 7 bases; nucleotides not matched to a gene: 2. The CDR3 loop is CAWSVTSGGIGELFF. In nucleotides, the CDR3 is TGTGCCTGGAGTGTGACTAGCGGGGGGATCGGGGAGCTGTTTTTT.

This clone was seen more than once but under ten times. CDR3 in DNA: TGTGCCAGCAGCTTCCGAGATACGCAGTATTTT. Its translation: CASSFRDTQYF. The rearrangement links TRBV13 to TRBJ2-3; no reliable D call. Germline CDR1 is PRHDT and CDR2 is FYEKMQ (reference sequence). There are 11 residues in the CDR3. Trimming removed 3 bases from V and 5 bases from J, with 3 bases in between.

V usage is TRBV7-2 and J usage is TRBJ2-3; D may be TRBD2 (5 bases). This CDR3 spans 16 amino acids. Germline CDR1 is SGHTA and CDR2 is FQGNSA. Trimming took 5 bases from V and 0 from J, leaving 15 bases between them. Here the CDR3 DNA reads TGTGCCAGCAGCCAACTTGCGAGGGTCAGCACAGATACGCAGTATTTT. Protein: CASSQLARVSTDTQYF.